These T cell receptor beta chains were read from a single sample in a study of post-analysis software for immune sequencing data. MiXCR, applied by TCRdb to the PCR reads, yields one record per CDR3 protein. The table records fewer than 550,000 distinct CDR3 sequences, approximately 34% of them present only once. Sequenced input: blood. The receptor source for this set is a girl aged 2-17 years with multiple sclerosis. Each CDR3 is given with its conserved first and last residue. The order of the fields is V gene, clone size, J gene, D gene, CDR3 DNA, CDR3 protein. D genes are given only for firm matches. Where a row states a size, it is once, few, many or the class of an expanded clone; other rows omit it.

V gene: TRBV20-1
clone size: few
J gene: TRBJ2-7
D gene: -
CDR3 DNA: TGCAGTGTCCCGAGCGGGCGGGCAGACGAGCAGTACTTC
CDR3 protein: CSVPSGRADEQYF

V gene: TRBV20-1
clone size: -
J gene: TRBJ2-7
D gene: -
CDR3 DNA: TGCAGTGCTAGAGGTCTAGGCAGGGACGAGCAGTACTTC
CDR3 protein: CSARGLGRDEQYF

V gene: TRBV5-6
clone size: -
J gene: TRBJ2-7
D gene: TRBD1
CDR3 DNA: TGTGCCAGCAGCTTGAGGGACAGTTATCCCTACGAGCAGTACTTC
CDR3 protein: CASSLRDSYPYEQYF

V gene: TRBV28
clone size: -
J gene: TRBJ1-1
D gene: -
CDR3 DNA: TGTGCCAGCTCTGGGCACACTGAAGCTTTCTTT
CDR3 protein: CASSGHTEAFF

V gene: TRBV10-3
clone size: few
J gene: TRBJ2-3
D gene: TRBD2
CDR3 DNA: TGTGCCGTTGCCTCCGGGACTATCAGCACAGATACGCAGTATTTT
CDR3 protein: CAVASGTISTDTQYF

V gene: TRBV15
clone size: -
J gene: TRBJ2-5
D gene: TRBD2
CDR3 DNA: TGTGCCACCAGCAGTTCGCGGGGGGTGTACCAAGAGACCCAGTACTTC
CDR3 protein: CATSSSRGVYQETQYF

V gene: TRBV6-5
clone size: -
J gene: TRBJ1-2
D gene: -
CDR3 DNA: TGTGCCAGCAGTCGAGGGCCCAATCCCTATGGCTACACCTTC
CDR3 protein: CASSRGPNPYGYTF

V gene: TRBV20-1
clone size: -
J gene: TRBJ2-5
D gene: -
CDR3 DNA: TGCAGTGCTAGACCCCGGACTTCTGGGACCCAGTACTTC
CDR3 protein: CSARPRTSGTQYF

V gene: TRBV5-1
clone size: -
J gene: TRBJ1-2
D gene: -
CDR3 DNA: TGCGCCAGCAGCTTGGGGGACCTGGGGAGAACTGATGGCTACACCTTC
CDR3 protein: CASSLGDLGRTDGYTF

V gene: TRBV20-1
clone size: -
J gene: TRBJ2-2
D gene: -
CDR3 DNA: TGCAGTGCTAGAGTGGGGGGCACCGGGGAGCTGTTTTTT
CDR3 protein: CSARVGGTGELFF

V gene: TRBV7-9
clone size: few
J gene: TRBJ2-3
D gene: -
CDR3 DNA: TGTGCCACGCACCCATCAGGAGAAGGCACAGATACGCAGTATTTT
CDR3 protein: CATHPSGEGTDTQYF

V gene: TRBV14
clone size: few
J gene: TRBJ2-5
D gene: -
CDR3 DNA: TGTGCCAGCAGCCAACAGACAGGCACCTTCCAAGAGACCCAGTACTTC
CDR3 protein: CASSQQTGTFQETQYF

V gene: TRBV20-1
clone size: few
J gene: TRBJ2-1
D gene: TRBD1
CDR3 DNA: TGCAGTACAACAGGGGGCGAAGCCTACAATGAGCAGTTCTTC
CDR3 protein: CSTTGGEAYNEQFF

V gene: TRBV7-2
clone size: few
J gene: TRBJ1-2
D gene: TRBD1
CDR3 DNA: TGTGCCAGCAGCCTGCAGGACAGGACCTATGGCTACACCTTC
CDR3 protein: CASSLQDRTYGYTF

V gene: TRBV12-3/TRBV12-4
clone size: -
J gene: TRBJ2-3
D gene: -
CDR3 DNA: TGTGCCAGCAGTTTAGGTCCTTCTGCTCCGCAGTATTTT
CDR3 protein: CASSLGPSAPQYF

V gene: TRBV12-3/TRBV12-4
clone size: -
J gene: TRBJ1-2
D gene: -
CDR3 DNA: TGTGCCAGCAGTTTAGCGGGGGAGGTATACTATGGCTACACCTTC
CDR3 protein: CASSLAGEVYYGYTF

V gene: TRBV7-2
clone size: -
J gene: TRBJ2-1
D gene: -
CDR3 DNA: TGTGCCAGCAGCCTCCCCTTCTTGGAGCAGTTCTTC
CDR3 protein: CASSLPFLEQFF

V gene: TRBV9
clone size: -
J gene: TRBJ2-7
D gene: -
CDR3 DNA: TGTGCCAGCAGCGTAGGAGGGGGTCCCCTCTACGAGCAGTACTTC
CDR3 protein: CASSVGGGPLYEQYF

V gene: TRBV12-3/TRBV12-4
clone size: -
J gene: TRBJ1-2
D gene: -
CDR3 DNA: TGTGCCAGCAGGCTTGGACTGGCGGCGGGTGGCTACACCTTC
CDR3 protein: CASRLGLAAGGYTF

V gene: TRBV5-1
clone size: -
J gene: TRBJ2-3
D gene: TRBD2
CDR3 DNA: TGCGCCAGCAGCTGGGGGGGACCCCCGGATACGCAGTATTTT
CDR3 protein: CASSWGGPPDTQYF

V gene: TRBV7-2
clone size: once
J gene: TRBJ2-3
D gene: TRBD1
CDR3 DNA: TGTGCCAGCAGCCGAAAAGGGACAGGGGAGACAGATACGCAGTATTTT
CDR3 protein: CASSRKGTGETDTQYF

V gene: TRBV5-1
clone size: many
J gene: TRBJ1-5
D gene: -
CDR3 DNA: TGTGCCAGCAGCTTAGAAGGGGGTAGCAATCAGCCCCAGCATTTT
CDR3 protein: CASSLEGGSNQPQHF

V gene: TRBV24-1
clone size: few
J gene: TRBJ2-3
D gene: TRBD2
CDR3 DNA: TGTGCCACCAGTGATCCGACGGGACTACAAGGGGATACGCAGTATTTT
CDR3 protein: CATSDPTGLQGDTQYF

V gene: TRBV11-1
clone size: many
J gene: TRBJ2-1
D gene: -
CDR3 DNA: TGTGCCAGCAGCTCCCTCCCAGGGTCCTACAATGAGCAGTTCTTC
CDR3 protein: CASSSLPGSYNEQFF

V gene: TRBV3-1
clone size: few
J gene: TRBJ2-7
D gene: TRBD2
CDR3 DNA: TGTGCCAGCAGCCAGTCCTGGAGCGGGGTTTACGAGCAGTACTTC
CDR3 protein: CASSQSWSGVYEQYF

V gene: TRBV27
clone size: few
J gene: TRBJ1-2
D gene: -
CDR3 DNA: TGTGCCAGCAGTCATGGATCCTCCTATGGCTACACCTTC
CDR3 protein: CASSHGSSYGYTF

V gene: TRBV29-1
clone size: -
J gene: TRBJ1-2
D gene: -
CDR3 DNA: TGCAGCGTTGAGCTCAACCCAGCTAACTATGGCTACACCTTC
CDR3 protein: CSVELNPANYGYTF

V gene: TRBV2
clone size: few
J gene: TRBJ2-5
D gene: -
CDR3 DNA: TGTGCCAGCAGTGTGAGACAGATGGAGACCCAGTACTTC
CDR3 protein: CASSVRQMETQYF

V gene: TRBV5-1
clone size: few
J gene: TRBJ2-7
D gene: -
CDR3 DNA: TGCGCCAGCAGCTTGGATCAGCATTACGAGCGGTACTTC
CDR3 protein: CASSLDQHYERYF

V gene: TRBV12-3/TRBV12-4
clone size: few
J gene: TRBJ2-3
D gene: TRBD1
CDR3 DNA: TGTGCCAGCAGCCTGGGACAGAGTAGCACAGATACGCAGTATTTT
CDR3 protein: CASSLGQSSTDTQYF

V gene: TRBV6-1
clone size: -
J gene: TRBJ1-1
D gene: -
CDR3 DNA: TGTGCCAGCAGTGAAGCCCTACGAGTGAATGAAGCTTTCTTT
CDR3 protein: CASSEALRVNEAFF

V gene: TRBV20-1
clone size: -
J gene: TRBJ1-2
D gene: TRBD1
CDR3 DNA: TGCAGTGCTAGAGTGACAGGGCGCGGGAGTGGCTACACCTTC
CDR3 protein: CSARVTGRGSGYTF

V gene: TRBV29-1
clone size: -
J gene: TRBJ1-1
D gene: -
CDR3 DNA: TGCAGCGTTGTCGACGGGACGAACACTGAAGCTTTCTTT
CDR3 protein: CSVVDGTNTEAFF

V gene: TRBV6-5
clone size: -
J gene: TRBJ2-3
D gene: -
CDR3 DNA: TGTGCCAGCAGTTACACGGGAAACACAGATACGCAGTATTTT
CDR3 protein: CASSYTGNTDTQYF

V gene: TRBV6-1
clone size: -
J gene: TRBJ1-4
D gene: TRBD1
CDR3 DNA: TGTGCCAGCAGTGGACCGGGACAGGGGGCGCGGAGTGAAAAACTGTTTTTT
CDR3 protein: CASSGPGQGARSEKLFF

V gene: TRBV9
clone size: -
J gene: TRBJ1-2
D gene: -
CDR3 DNA: TGTGCCAGCAGCGTAGACGTGCCCGGGAACATGGGCTACACCTTC
CDR3 protein: CASSVDVPGNMGYTF

V gene: TRBV5-4
clone size: -
J gene: TRBJ2-1
D gene: TRBD2
CDR3 DNA: TGTGCCAGCAGACTGGGACTAGCGGGGGGGCAAAGCTCCTACAATGAGCAGTTCTTC
CDR3 protein: CASRLGLAGGQSSYNEQFF

V gene: TRBV2
clone size: few
J gene: TRBJ2-7
D gene: -
CDR3 DNA: TGTGCCAGCAGTCGGGACCTCACCTACGAGCAGTACTTC
CDR3 protein: CASSRDLTYEQYF

V gene: TRBV4-1
clone size: few
J gene: TRBJ1-5
D gene: TRBD1
CDR3 DNA: TGCGCCAGCAGCCAAGTGGGCAGGGGGCAGAGTCAGCCCCAGCATTTT
CDR3 protein: CASSQVGRGQSQPQHF

V gene: TRBV12-3/TRBV12-4
clone size: once
J gene: TRBJ2-5
D gene: -
CDR3 DNA: TGTGCCAGCAGCCTTCCGGTAGGACACCAAGAGACCCAGTACTTC
CDR3 protein: CASSLPVGHQETQYF

V gene: TRBV5-1
clone size: few
J gene: TRBJ1-1
D gene: TRBD1
CDR3 DNA: TGCGCCAGCAGCTTGGAGGACAGGGGCACTGAAGCTTTCTTT
CDR3 protein: CASSLEDRGTEAFF

V gene: TRBV7-9
clone size: -
J gene: TRBJ2-5
D gene: -
CDR3 DNA: TGTGCCAGCAGCTTAGAGACAGAAGAGACCCAGTACTTC
CDR3 protein: CASSLETEETQYF

V gene: TRBV18
clone size: -
J gene: TRBJ2-7
D gene: TRBD1
CDR3 DNA: TGTGCCAGCACACTACGGACAGGGGACCTTTACGAGCAGTACTTC
CDR3 protein: CASTLRTGDLYEQYF

V gene: TRBV7-9
clone size: many
J gene: TRBJ1-6
D gene: -
CDR3 DNA: TGTGCCAGCAGCTTGGACGCCGAGTCACCCCTCCACTTT
CDR3 protein: CASSLDAESPLHF

V gene: TRBV18
clone size: -
J gene: TRBJ1-2
D gene: TRBD1
CDR3 DNA: TGTGCCAGCTCACCAGACAGGGGAGGTGGTGGCTACACCTTC
CDR3 protein: CASSPDRGGGGYTF

V gene: TRBV7-2
clone size: -
J gene: TRBJ2-1
D gene: TRBD1
CDR3 DNA: TGTGCCAGCAGCTTAGGTTTCGCCAGGGGGCGTTTGTACAATGAGCAGTTCTTC
CDR3 protein: CASSLGFARGRLYNEQFF